This is a list of T cell receptor beta chains from one sample in a study of blood T cell repertoires in COVID-19. Assay: immunoSEQ multiplex PCR; the TCRdb copy retains only in-frame clones and omits some. The sample has approximately 130,000 clones, about 77% seen once. Material for sequencing was peripheral blood. The receptor set was obtained from a man older than 75 with acute or convalescent COVID-19. CDR3s include the opening cysteine and the closing phenylalanine or tryptophan. Fields, in order: V gene, J gene, CDR3 protein.

>TRBV12-3/TRBV12-4|TRBJ1-1
CASLRRLDTEAFF
>TRBV2|TRBJ1-1
CASSEAPRTLAFF
>TRBV19|TRBJ1-2
CASRTGSKGYTF
>TRBV5-1|TRBJ2-7
CASSLEGQAASYEQYF
>TRBV30|TRBJ2-7
CAWSVRMRDRVSYEQYF
>TRBV28|TRBJ1-6
CACSGSYNSPLHF
>TRBV3-1/TRBV3-2|TRBJ2-5
CASSQDSYQETQYF
>TRBV5-4|TRBJ2-3
CASSLRSGGQGDTQYF
>TRBV6-1|TRBJ1-4
CASSDRGTGEKLFF
>TRBV10-1|TRBJ1-5
CASSDYFYNQPQHF
>TRBV4-3|TRBJ2-7
CASSSGTGTYEQYF
>TRBV3-1/TRBV3-2|TRBJ1-2
CASSQDRWDYGYTF
>TRBV28|TRBJ2-6
CASSSLGGAPGANVLTF
>TRBV7-2|TRBJ2-3
CASSFPLGGGTDTQYF
>TRBV15|TRBJ2-5
CATSGFLAEETQYF
>TRBV11-1|TRBJ2-5
CASSLTGTGSGKTQYF
>TRBV7-8|TRBJ2-5
CASSLVEVGGQTQYF
>TRBV18|TRBJ1-2
CASSLPNRDSNYGYTF
>TRBV4-1|TRBJ2-3
CASSRAPGLAGVTDTQYF
>TRBV27|TRBJ2-1
CASRLTSGAYNEQFF
>TRBV9|TRBJ2-7
CASSVGTTYEQYF
>TRBV6-6|TRBJ2-7
CASSYPDRGAYEQYF
>TRBV19|TRBJ2-7
CASSEGSYEQYF
>TRBV10-3|TRBJ1-3
CAISELPGQGANTIYF
>TRBV6-6|TRBJ1-1
CASSHRDSKGAFF
>TRBV19|TRBJ2-4
CASTETGYPQKNIQYF
>TRBV18|TRBJ1-1
CASSSGTGGVVAEAFF
>TRBV4-2|TRBJ2-2
CASSQDSRGPNTGELFF
>TRBV5-5|TRBJ1-2
CASSQQMNYGYTF
>TRBV6-5|TRBJ2-7
CASSSYRGPYEQYF
>TRBV18|TRBJ1-1
CASAKTTNTEAFF
>TRBV28|TRBJ2-3
CASSFLVDTQYF
>TRBV4-1|TRBJ2-2
CASSQESEGANTGELFF
>TRBV19|TRBJ2-1
CASSGDTVLNEQFF
>TRBV6-6|TRBJ1-1
CASTRGTEAFF
>TRBV7-2|TRBJ1-2
CASSLGTGLLSNYGYTF
>TRBV6-5|TRBJ1-4
CASNRGNATNEKLFF
>TRBV7-9|TRBJ1-5
CASSLGGDTPQHF
>TRBV11-2|TRBJ1-5
CASSTNPPGQGGDQPQHF
>TRBV6-5|TRBJ2-5
CASSQGRETQYF
>TRBV6-6|TRBJ1-5
CASSYGQYSNQPQHF
>TRBV5-1|TRBJ2-4
CASSLQGAGKNIVQYF
>TRBV4-1|TRBJ1-1
CASSPRQGHTEAFF
>TRBV7-2|TRBJ2-2
CASRTGGSNTGELFF
>TRBV10-3|TRBJ1-5
CATGQDSNQPQHF
>TRBV5-1|TRBJ2-7
CASSLGGTWTGGNHEQYF
>TRBV6-1|TRBJ1-5
CASSAYRGLGNQPQHF
>TRBV18|TRBJ2-7
CASSPEVSSYEQYF
>TRBV27|TRBJ2-3
CASAHRPGRDTQYF